This T cell receptor (beta chain) is drawn from a study of technical replicates of blood from several donors. Clones were read by immunoSEQ multiplex PCR, and TCRdb kept only the in-frame ones, dropping some. The sample lists tens of thousands of clones, 85% to 95% occurring once. Germline CDR1 reads MNHNS; CDR2 reads SASEGT. This CDR3 has 14 amino acids. Trimming took 11 bases from V and 3 from J, leaving 16 bases between them. V gene TRBV6-1 combines with J gene TRBJ2-2; D perhaps matches TRBD1 (6 bases). This sequence originates from a human donor in good health. Material: T cells isolated from PBMCs. Here the CDR3 reads CAGRARGDTGELFF. The CDR3, as DNA: TGTGCCGGAAGGGCCAGGGGCGACACCGGGGAGCTGTTTTTT.